This section outlines one TCR beta chain sequence together with its context. Its antigen is unidentified. The PCR employed 60 Vbeta primers together with 13 Jbeta primers. TCRdb's table, derived via immunoSEQ multiplex PCR, lists solely in-frame clones and lacks some. The sample yields more than 80,000 clones, 80% to 90% seen once. The entry originates in a study of cytomegalovirus exposure and HLA in healthy donors. Findings of the study overall: In a later analysis, V- and J-gene trimming of beta chains associated with a DCLRE1C missense variant, replicated independently. The listing of some 170 TCR beta chains classed them as cytomegalovirus-associated.

This CDR3 has 14 amino acids. V dropped 3 bases and J dropped 4; count of bases not matched to a gene: 3. Looked up from germline, CDR1 is MGHDK and CDR2 is SYGVNS. The TCR sequence derives from a man in his forties or fifties in good health and CMV-seronegative. Sequencing was carried out using PBMCs. The chain joins TRBV25-1 to TRBJ2-7; 10 nucleotides agree with TRBD1. CDR3 nucleotide sequence: TGTGCCAGCAGTGACTGGACAGGGGGTTACGAGCAGTACTTC. It yields the protein CASSDWTGGYEQYF.